This TCR beta chain was observed in a study of cytomegalovirus exposure and HLA in healthy donors. Germline CDR1 is PRHDT and CDR2 is FYEKMQ (reference sequence). J lost 7 bases, V lost 3 bases, and 7 bases had no gene match. The CDR3 runs to 16 residues. PCR involved 60 Vbeta and 13 Jbeta primers. In the authors' workflow: There were about 86 million unique TCR beta chains by a later count, and approximately 10 million of them were shared. The data were produced by immunoSEQ multiplex PCR, yet TCRdb's version contains in-frame clones alone and is incomplete. V and J calls and clone size come straight from that table; D and trimming were deduced from the DNA. The table lists about 110,000 clones, about three quarters of them singletons.

The source is a female donor in good health and CMV-seropositive. The rearrangement uses TRBV13 and TRBJ2-1; TRBD2 matches at 12 bases. Sequencing was done on a sample of PBMCs. In DNA form, the CDR3 reads TGTGCCAGCAGCTTCTCGACTAGCGGGAGTCGTAATGAGCAGTTCTTC. Its protein product is CASSFSTSGSRNEQFF.